Listed below are T cell receptor beta chains from one sample, sequenced in a study of cytomegalovirus exposure and HLA in healthy donors. The protocol was immunoSEQ multiplex PCR, while the TCRdb copy is restricted to in-frame clones and leaves out a portion. Among 200,000 to 250,000 clones listed, 65% to 80% were seen once. Sequences were obtained from PBMCs. These receptors originate from a man aged 35-49 years in good health and CMV-seronegative. Each CDR3 is given with its conserved first and last residue. D genes are given only for firm matches. Clone size, where shown, is once, few, many, or a class for clones that have expanded.

V	size	J	D	CDR3	DNA
TRBV9	few	TRBJ2-1	.	CASSVATQVRENEQFF	TGTGCCAGCAGCGTAGCTACGCAGGTCCGTGAAAATGAGCAGTTCTTC
TRBV10-3	once	TRBJ2-7	TRBD2	CAISEAVGTSSYEQYF	TGTGCCATCAGTGAGGCGGTCGGGACTAGCTCCTACGAGCAGTACTTC
TRBV2	.	TRBJ1-5	TRBD1	CASSDSGQGVRPQHF	TGTGCCAGCAGTGACTCAGGGCAGGGGGTGAGGCCCCAGCATTTT
TRBV5-8	few	TRBJ2-7	TRBD1	CASSRGQENEQYF	TGTGCCAGCAGCCGGGGACAGGAGAACGAGCAGTACTTC
TRBV18	once	TRBJ2-7	TRBD2	CASSPTSGGSYEQYF	TGTGCCAGCTCACCCACTAGCGGGGGCTCCTACGAGCAGTACTTC
TRBV6-1	.	TRBJ2-3	TRBD1	CASKDRGTDTQYF	TGTGCCAGCAAGGACAGGGGCACAGATACGCAGTATTTT
TRBV15	.	TRBJ1-1	.	CATSRPTVNTEAFF	TGTGCCACCAGCAGACCTACAGTGAACACTGAAGCTTTCTTT
TRBV6-1	.	TRBJ1-3	.	CASGQTGNTIYF	TGTGCCAGCGGGCAGACTGGAAACACCATATATTTT
TRBV10-3	.	TRBJ1-4	.	CAIGQGHEKLFF	TGTGCCATCGGGCAGGGGCACGAAAAACTGTTTTTT
TRBV7-9	.	TRBJ2-7	TRBD1	CSSSYPGQGSYEQYF	TGTTCCAGCAGCTACCCGGGACAGGGAAGCTACGAGCAGTACTTC
TRBV7-2	.	TRBJ1-5	TRBD1	CASSLWAGGDQPQHF	TGTGCCAGCAGCTTATGGGCAGGGGGAGATCAGCCCCAGCATTTT
TRBV7-2	.	TRBJ2-7	.	CASGLYEQYF	TGTGCCAGCGGCCTCTACGAGCAGTACTTC
TRBV4-2	.	TRBJ1-2	TRBD1	CASSQSHRGVYGYTF	TGTGCCAGCAGCCAATCCCACAGGGGAGTGTACGGCTACACCTTC
TRBV11-2	.	TRBJ1-1	.	CASSLGGGTDTEAFF	TGTGCCAGCAGCTTAGGCGGAGGGACGGACACTGAAGCTTTCTTT
TRBV4-1	.	TRBJ1-1	.	CASSQDRASGAEAFF	TGCGCCAGCAGCCAAGATAGAGCTTCGGGGGCTGAAGCTTTCTTT
TRBV5-8	.	TRBJ2-3	TRBD2	CASSYGTSGSRDTQYF	TGTGCCAGCAGCTACGGGACTAGCGGTAGCAGGGATACGCAGTATTTT
TRBV13	few	TRBJ1-4	TRBD1	CASSAGTGVEKLFF	TGTGCCAGCAGCGCCGGGACAGGGGTCGAAAAACTGTTTTTT
TRBV30	.	TRBJ1-6	TRBD1	CAWRRDRVNSPLHF	TGTGCCTGGCGCCGGGACAGAGTAAATTCACCCCTCCACTTT
TRBV9	once	TRBJ1-2	.	CASSFSGGFLSTYGYTF	TGTGCCAGCAGCTTCTCTGGCGGATTTTTGTCAACCTATGGCTACACCTTC
TRBV7-6	.	TRBJ2-4	.	CASSPVGGQDIMAKNIQYF	TGTGCCAGCAGCCCAGTAGGGGGACAAGATATTATGGCCAAAAACATTCAGTACTTC
TRBV7-3	few	TRBJ2-1	.	CASSLQGIYNEQFF	TGTGCCAGCAGCCTACAGGGAATTTACAATGAGCAGTTCTTC
TRBV20-1	.	TRBJ2-7	.	CSASRGGEQYF	TGCAGTGCTAGTAGGGGAGGCGAGCAGTACTTC
TRBV4-3	.	TRBJ2-3	TRBD2	CASSRGTGLARTDTQYF	TGCGCCAGCAGCCGAGGAACGGGACTAGCGCGCACAGATACGCAGTATTTT
TRBV19	.	TRBJ2-7	TRBD2	CASRLGTSGSYEQYF	TGTGCCAGCCGTCTCGGGACTAGCGGTTCCTACGAGCAGTACTTC
TRBV27	.	TRBJ1-1	TRBD1	CASSFRTGRVNTEAFF	TGTGCCAGCAGTTTCCGGACAGGAAGGGTGAACACTGAAGCTTTCTTT
TRBV4-1	.	TRBJ1-3	.	CASSQVGRGLSGNTIYF	TGCGCCAGCAGCCAAGTTGGGAGGGGCCTCTCTGGAAACACCATATATTTT
TRBV7-9	.	TRBJ2-7	.	CASSSANRVPVEQYF	TGTGCCAGCAGCTCGGCCAACCGGGTCCCAGTGGAGCAGTACTTC
TRBV6-6	.	TRBJ1-4	.	CASSYSSGPNEKLFF	TGTGCCAGCAGTTACTCTAGCGGACCTAATGAAAAACTGTTTTTT
TRBV7-9	.	TRBJ2-7	.	CASSQRNWEQYF	TGTGCCAGCAGCCAGCGGAACTGGGAGCAGTACTTC
TRBV2	.	TRBJ1-5	.	CASRAGDQPQHF	TGTGCCAGCAGAGCAGGTGATCAGCCCCAGCATTTT
TRBV27	.	TRBJ2-1	TRBD2	CASSRGGISYNEQFF	TGTGCCAGCAGTCGGGGGGGAATCTCCTACAATGAGCAGTTCTTC
TRBV5-1	.	TRBJ1-3	.	CASSPSGHGTGNTIYF	TGCGCCAGCAGCCCCTCGGGACACGGGACTGGAAACACCATATATTTT
TRBV7-9	.	TRBJ2-7	.	CASSLDPRGPYEQYF	TGTGCCAGCAGCTTAGACCCCAGGGGTCCCTACGAGCAGTACTTC
TRBV4-2	.	TRBJ2-1	TRBD2	CASSQARGGSYNEQFF	TGTGCCAGCAGCCAAGCCCGGGGGGGCTCCTACAATGAGCAGTTCTTC
TRBV6-1	.	TRBJ2-3	TRBD1	CASSYTGADTQYF	TGTGCCAGCAGTTATACAGGGGCAGATACGCAGTATTTT
TRBV11-2	.	TRBJ2-5	.	CASSSTEFSQYF	TGTGCCAGCAGCTCGACGGAGTTTAGCCAGTACTTC
TRBV10-1	few	TRBJ2-1	.	CASGDTSSYNEQFF	TGCGCCTCCGGAGACACTAGCTCCTACAATGAGCAGTTCTTC
TRBV7-6	.	TRBJ2-2	.	CASSSRDITGELFF	TGTGCCAGCAGCTCCCGGGACATCACCGGGGAGCTGTTTTTT
TRBV28	.	TRBJ2-7	TRBD2	CASSSPGGRSYEQYF	TGTGCCAGCAGCTCGCCCGGCGGGAGGAGCTACGAGCAGTACTTC
TRBV4-3	.	TRBJ1-1	.	CASSQSWTTFEAFF	TGCGCCAGCAGCCAATCCTGGACAACCTTTGAAGCTTTCTTT
TRBV15	.	TRBJ1-5	.	CATSRGRVSNQPQHF	TGTGCCACCAGCAGAGGCAGGGTTAGCAATCAGCCCCAGCATTTT
TRBV29-1	.	TRBJ2-7	.	CSVDRGPGYEQYF	TGCAGCGTTGACAGGGGACCAGGCTACGAGCAGTACTTC
TRBV15	.	TRBJ2-1	TRBD2	CATSRDLVGTSGRASSYNEQFF	TGTGCCACCAGCAGAGATCTAGTAGGGACTAGCGGGAGGGCTAGCTCCTACAATGAGCAGTTCTTC
TRBV30	.	TRBJ1-2	.	CAWTGSLKRGYTF	TGTGCCTGGACAGGGTCACTAAAGAGGGGCTACACCTTC
TRBV4-2	once	TRBJ2-7	TRBD2	CASSQGSRLAQEQYF	TGTGCCAGCAGCCAAGGATCTCGACTAGCTCAGGAGCAGTACTTC
TRBV9	.	TRBJ1-1	.	CASSVFPNRDYTENTEAFF	TGTGCCAGCAGCGTATTCCCAAACAGGGATTACACCGAGAACACTGAAGCTTTCTTT
TRBV30	.	TRBJ1-4	.	CAWSGEIGEKLFF	TGTGCCTGGAGTGGGGAGATCGGGGAAAAACTGTTTTTT
TRBV2	.	TRBJ2-2	TRBD2	CASSGGLAGGELFF	TGTGCCAGCAGTGGGGGACTAGCGGGCGGGGAGCTGTTTTTT
TRBV6-5	.	TRBJ2-7	TRBD2	CASRETSGGSYEQYF	TGTGCCAGCCGCGAGACTAGCGGTGGCTCCTACGAGCAGTACTTC
TRBV29-1	.	TRBJ2-1	TRBD2	CSVLAGLAVINEQFF	TGCAGCGTTCTCGCGGGACTAGCTGTGATCAATGAGCAGTTCTTC
TRBV10-3	.	TRBJ1-2	.	CAISPTANYGYTF	TGTGCCATCAGTCCGACAGCTAACTATGGCTACACCTTC
TRBV7-9	few	TRBJ2-7	.	CASSLAQGRTYEQYF	TGTGCCAGCAGCTTAGCGCAGGGGCGAACCTACGAGCAGTACTTC
TRBV11-2	.	TRBJ2-7	.	CASSRQAGGLEQYF	TGTGCCAGCAGCCGCCAAGCAGGGGGGCTCGAGCAGTACTTC
TRBV27	.	TRBJ1-6	TRBD1	CASSPRRESQGPHF	TGTGCCAGCAGCCCCCGACGGGAATCACAGGGGCCCCACTTT
TRBV6-5	few	TRBJ2-3	.	CASSYVAGTSTDTQYF	TGTGCCAGCAGTTACGTGGCAGGGACTAGCACAGATACGCAGTATTTT